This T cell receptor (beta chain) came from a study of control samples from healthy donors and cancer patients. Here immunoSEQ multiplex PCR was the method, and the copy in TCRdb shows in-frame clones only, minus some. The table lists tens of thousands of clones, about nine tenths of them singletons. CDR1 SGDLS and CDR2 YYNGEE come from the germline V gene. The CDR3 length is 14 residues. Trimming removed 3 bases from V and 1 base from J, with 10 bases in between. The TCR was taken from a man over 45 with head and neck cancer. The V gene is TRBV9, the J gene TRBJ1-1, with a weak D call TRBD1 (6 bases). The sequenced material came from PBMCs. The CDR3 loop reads CASSALDRNTEAFF. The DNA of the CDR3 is TGTGCCAGCAGCGCCCTGGACAGGAACACTGAAGCTTTCTTT.